This T cell receptor beta chain emerged from a study of T cells in Graves' hyperthyroidism and ophthalmopathy. This clonotype appeared many times. The V end lost 0 bases, the J end lost 5 bases, and 16 bases lay between the germline ends. The CDR3 has 16 residues. Germline V gene sequence: CDR1 LGHDT, CDR2 YNNKEL (reference sequence). Amplification yielded TCR beta CDR3 regions, with RNA transcripts as the source. The HTBI primer set drove a first-round RT-PCR of the TCR CDR3. TCRdb re-called the multiplex PCR reads with MiXCR, one entry per CDR3 protein. The sample lists about 210,000 distinct CDR3 sequences, roughly 18% occurring once.

The clonotype was recovered from a middle-aged man with Graves' hyperthyroidism. The V call is TRBV3-1, the J call TRBJ1-1; perhaps TRBD1 as D (5 bases). Sequences were obtained from blood. The CDR3 nucleotides read TGTGCCAGCAGCCAAGACCCCCAGGGAAGGCAAACTGAAGCTTTCTTT. This encodes CASSQDPQGRQTEAFF.